The sequence of this T cell receptor beta chain was determined in a study of radiation and T cells in renal cell carcinoma. The CDR3 runs 18 residues. Sequenced by immunoSEQ multiplex PCR; TCRdb stores in-frame clones only, minus some. The repertoire holds some 120,000 clones, about four fifths seen once, with 5% to 6.5% in the top ten. Time point defined: blood 2 weeks post-SBRT. Documented treatment: 15 Gy SBRT to primary tumor, nephrectomy 4 weeks later. Sequencing was performed on blood, taken from a patient whose treatment included radiotherapy and nephrectomy. The chain recombines TRBV21-1 with TRBJ2-2; no DNA check was done on the table's D call, TRBD2. TRBV21-1 is labeled a pseudogene. The receptor was isolated from a man aged 50-59 years with renal cell carcinoma. CDR3 nucleotides: TGTGCCAGCAGCAACTTTCTTACTAGCGGGGATTCCACCGGGGAGCTGTTTTTT. Translation: CASSNFLTSGDSTGELFF.